These T cell receptor beta chains were read from a single sample in a study of long-term antiretroviral therapy in people with HIV. Clones were read by immunoSEQ multiplex PCR, and TCRdb kept only the in-frame ones, dropping some. The profile shows some 25,000 clones, approximately 80% of them singletons. The sample was unsorted PBMCs, taken 1.1 years before starting antiretroviral therapy. These receptor sequences come from a woman aged 25 to 39 with HIV. Each CDR3 is given with its conserved first and last residue. D genes are given only for firm matches. Size tells how often a clone was seen (once, few, many) or the class of an expanded clone, and some rows leave it out.

TRBV6-4	16	TRBJ2-3	NA	TRBD2	TGTGCCAGCAGTTCGACTAGCGGGGGGAGAAAGGATACGCAGTATTTT	CASSSTSGGRKDTQYF
TRBV9	17	TRBJ1-3	NA	NA	TGTGCCAGCAGCGTAGAGGCAGGCAGAAGGTCTGGAAACACCATATATTTT	CASSVEAGRRSGNTIYF
TRBV29-1	14	TRBJ1-4	NA	TRBD1	TGCAGCGTTGACACAGGGGGTATGGGTGAAAAACTGTTTTTT	CSVDTGGMGEKLFF
TRBV28	16	TRBJ2-7	NA	NA	TGTGCCAGCAGGTGGGGCCAGGGTGGGATAACCTACGAGCAGTACTTC	CASRWGQGGITYEQYF
TRBV9	17	TRBJ2-2	NA	TRBD1	TGTGCCAGCAGCGTAGGATTTACAGGGGCGAACACCGGGGAGCTGTTTTTT	CASSVGFTGANTGELFF
TRBV27	17	TRBJ1-1	few	NA	TGTGCCAGCAAAACAAACGCAGCCGGACTGCAGAACACTGAAGCTTTCTTT	CASKTNAAGLQNTEAFF
TRBV2	13	TRBJ1-1	few	NA	TGTGCCAGCAGCGGGGATGGGAACACTGAAGCTTTCTTT	CASSGDGNTEAFF
TRBV9	17	TRBJ2-3	NA	TRBD2	TGTGCCAGCAGCGTCATACTAGCGGGGGCCGGGGGAGATACGCAGTATTTT	CASSVILAGAGGDTQYF
TRBV6-5	14	TRBJ1-5	few	NA	TGTGCCAGCAGTTCCTCAGGAGACAATCAGCCCCAGCATTTT	CASSSSGDNQPQHF
TRBV29-1	14	TRBJ1-5	NA	NA	TGCAGCGTTGGGTCGGGTGATAGGGCCTCGCCCCAGCATTTT	CSVGSGDRASPQHF
TRBV7-8	15	TRBJ2-3	NA	TRBD2	TGTGCCAGCAGCCTTCTAGCGGGGGTCACAGATACGCAGTATTTT	CASSLLAGVTDTQYF
TRBV15	16	TRBJ1-2	NA	TRBD1	TGTGCCACCAGCAGAGCAACCTCGACAGGGGGCTATGGCTACACCTTC	CATSRATSTGGYGYTF
TRBV2	15	TRBJ2-7	NA	NA	TGTGCCAGCAGTGAAGGTACAGGAACCTCCTACGAGCAGTACTTC	CASSEGTGTSYEQYF
TRBV2	13	TRBJ2-7	few	TRBD2	TGTGCCAGCAGTTCGGGACTAGCCTACGAGCAGTACTTC	CASSSGLAYEQYF
TRBV5-1	13	TRBJ1-2	NA	NA	TGCGCCAGCAGCTTGGTTCCGAACTATGGCTACACCTTC	CASSLVPNYGYTF
TRBV2	17	TRBJ1-2	NA	TRBD1	TGTGCCAGCAGTCCCCCGGGACAGGGGTCTTATTACTATGGCTACACCTTC	CASSPPGQGSYYYGYTF
TRBV7-2	15	TRBJ1-1	once	NA	TGTGCCAGCAGCTTAGCCGGGACCGCGAACACTGAAGCTTTCTTT	CASSLAGTANTEAFF
TRBV11-2	15	TRBJ2-7	once	NA	TGTGCCAGCAGCCCCGAAGTTACCATACCCTACGAGCAGTACTTC	CASSPEVTIPYEQYF
TRBV4-2	17	TRBJ1-5	NA	TRBD1	TGTGCCAGCAGCCAAGACCCGGGGACAGATAGCAATCAGCCCCAGCATTTT	CASSQDPGTDSNQPQHF
TRBV5-1	15	TRBJ1-2	NA	TRBD1	TGCGCCAGCAGCTTGCGACAGGGTTGTTCCGTTGGCTACACCTTC	CASSLRQGCSVGYTF
TRBV19	13	TRBJ1-5	few	NA	TGTGCCAGTAGTACGACCAGCAATCAGCCCCAGCATTTT	CASSTTSNQPQHF
TRBV7-9	13	TRBJ1-4	NA	NA	TGTGCCAGCAGCTTCAGATCAAACGAAAAACTGTTTTTT	CASSFRSNEKLFF
TRBV6-1	15	TRBJ1-2	NA	NA	TGTGCCAGTGACGGAGCAGGGGTTGGCAACTATGGCTACACCTTC	CASDGAGVGNYGYTF